A selection of T cell receptor beta chains follows, all from one sample in a study of control samples from healthy donors and cancer patients. Repertoires were generated with immunoSEQ multiplex PCR, while TCRdb's copy carries only in-frame clones and drops some. In the table there are more than 75,000 clones, approximately 80% of which are singletons. Sequenced: blood. Every receptor here comes from a woman aged 25 to 45 in good health. CDR3s include the opening cysteine and the closing phenylalanine or tryptophan. Each record gives: CDR3 DNA, CDR3 protein, J gene, V gene, D gene. A D gene is named only where the DNA matches it firmly.

CDR3nt: TGTGCCAGCAAGCCGGTGGGAGGGTTCTATGGCTACACCTTC
CDR3aa: CASKPVGGFYGYTF
j_gene: TRBJ1-2
v_gene: TRBV6-5
d_gene: -

CDR3nt: TGTGCCAGCAGACCTTCAGGATCGAACACTGAAGCTTTCTTT
CDR3aa: CASRPSGSNTEAFF
j_gene: TRBJ1-1
v_gene: TRBV6-2/TRBV6-3
d_gene: -

CDR3nt: TGTGCCAGCAGCTTAAGTCCGGGACTAGCGGGCACCGGGGAGCTGTTTTTT
CDR3aa: CASSLSPGLAGTGELFF
j_gene: TRBJ2-2
v_gene: TRBV11-2
d_gene: TRBD2

CDR3nt: TGTGCCAGCAGTTATTACGGGACAGGGGGCAACAATGAGCAGTTCTTC
CDR3aa: CASSYYGTGGNNEQFF
j_gene: TRBJ2-1
v_gene: TRBV7-2
d_gene: TRBD1

CDR3nt: TGCGCCAGCAGCTTGGAGGGCCGTCACGGGGGCTACACCTTC
CDR3aa: CASSLEGRHGGYTF
j_gene: TRBJ1-2
v_gene: TRBV5-1
d_gene: -

CDR3nt: TGTGCCAGTAGTAACAGACAGGCGCGCACAGATACGCAGTATTTT
CDR3aa: CASSNRQARTDTQYF
j_gene: TRBJ2-3
v_gene: TRBV19
d_gene: -

CDR3nt: TGTGCCTGGAGTGTTAAGACCCAGTACTTC
CDR3aa: CAWSVKTQYF
j_gene: TRBJ2-5
v_gene: TRBV30
d_gene: -

CDR3nt: TGTGCCAGCAGTTACCAGAAGAACTATGGCTACACCTTC
CDR3aa: CASSYQKNYGYTF
j_gene: TRBJ1-2
v_gene: TRBV6-2/TRBV6-3
d_gene: -

CDR3nt: TGTGCCAGCAGTTCCAAGAGACTAGTCACGGAGTTCTTC
CDR3aa: CASSSKRLVTEFF
j_gene: TRBJ2-1
v_gene: TRBV6-5
d_gene: -

CDR3nt: TGCGCCAGCGTACCCGGGCAAACGGGGGGTGAGCAGTACTTC
CDR3aa: CASVPGQTGGEQYF
j_gene: TRBJ2-7
v_gene: TRBV23-1
d_gene: TRBD2

CDR3nt: TGTGCCAGCAGTTCAGAGGGTCGTCAGCCCCAGCATTTT
CDR3aa: CASSSEGRQPQHF
j_gene: TRBJ1-5
v_gene: TRBV12-3/TRBV12-4
d_gene: -

CDR3nt: TGTGCCAGCAGTTCAGCGGGCAGGAACACTGAAGCTTTCTTT
CDR3aa: CASSSAGRNTEAFF
j_gene: TRBJ1-1
v_gene: TRBV7-2
d_gene: -

CDR3nt: TGTGCCAGCAGTTACAGGGGGACAGCCGAAGCTTTCTTT
CDR3aa: CASSYRGTAEAFF
j_gene: TRBJ1-1
v_gene: TRBV6-2/TRBV6-3
d_gene: TRBD1

CDR3nt: TGTGCCAGCAGCTTAGAGGGCCTCTATGGCTACACCTTC
CDR3aa: CASSLEGLYGYTF
j_gene: TRBJ1-2
v_gene: TRBV11-2
d_gene: -

CDR3nt: TGTGCTAGTGACGCTGGACTAGCAAAGGGGGAGACCCAGTACTTC
CDR3aa: CASDAGLAKGETQYF
j_gene: TRBJ2-5
v_gene: TRBV12-5
d_gene: TRBD2

CDR3nt: TGTGCCAGTAGTATAGTATCCACTTACATATCCGAGCAGTACTTC
CDR3aa: CASSIVSTYISEQYF
j_gene: TRBJ2-7
v_gene: TRBV19
d_gene: -

CDR3nt: TGTGCCAGCACCGAAGGACAGGGAGGAGGCACAGATACGCAGTATTTT
CDR3aa: CASTEGQGGGTDTQYF
j_gene: TRBJ2-3
v_gene: TRBV7-8
d_gene: TRBD1